Listed here are 23 T cell receptor beta chains from one sample, sequenced in a study of PD-L1 blockade in urothelial cancer. The repertoire was sequenced with immunoSEQ multiplex PCR; TCRdb's copy has only in-frame clones and lacks some. The table lists about 32,000 clones, 85% to 90% of them singletons, with under 4.5% in the top ten. Specimen: PBMCs, collected around atezolizumab (anti-PD-L1) treatment. These receptors came from a man in his forties or fifties with urothelial cancer.

This clone was detected a few times. This sequence joins TRBV27 and TRBJ1-5, with a possible D match to TRBD1 (5 bases). CDR1 is MNHEY and CDR2 is SMNVEV in the germline V gene (reference sequence). The V and J ends lost 3 bases and 4 bases respectively, with 13 bases between them. The CDR3 totals 15 residues. The CDR3 here is CASSLVGGRNQPQHF. DNA for the CDR3: TGTGCCAGCAGTTTGGTGGGGGGTCGGAATCAGCCCCAGCATTTT.

This chain connects TRBV7-6 to TRBJ2-2, with D maybe TRBD2 (5 bases). CDR1 is SGHVS, CDR2 FNYEAQ, per germline. Between the trimmed V and J ends, which lost 1 base and 7 bases, there was a span of 13 bases. There are 15 residues in the CDR3. CDR3 sequence reads: CASSLVGDWGGELFF. Here the CDR3 DNA reads TGTGCCAGCAGCTTAGTCGGGGATTGGGGCGGGGAGCTGTTTTTT.

The chain joins TRBV4-1 to TRBJ2-5, with D hard to call. The CDR3 covers 15 residues. Deletions cut 1 base from V and 2 bases from J, with 11 bases between. Germline loops: CDR1 MGHRA, CDR2 YSYEKL. The CDR3 DNA reads as TGCGCCAGCAGCCAAGGGAGACGTGGGCAAGAGACCCAGTACTTC. It encodes CASSQGRRGQETQYF.

This chain uses TRBV2 with TRBJ2-5; D possibly corresponds to TRBD2 (5 bases). CDR1 is SNHLY, CDR2 FYNNEI, per germline. V was trimmed by 8 bases and J by 7 bases, leaving 8 bases between them. The CDR3 contains 10 residues. CDR3 region: CASEGGTQYF. As DNA, the CDR3 is TGTGCCAGCGAAGGAGGGACCCAGTACTTC.

CDR3 region: CASSPRQATNEKLFF. CDR3 bases: TGTGCCAGCTCACCACGGCAAGCAACTAATGAAAAACTGTTTTTT. This sequence joins TRBV18 and TRBJ1-4; D ambiguous. Germline V gene lookup returns CDR1 KGHSH and CDR2 LQKENI. The CDR3 is 15 residues long. V dropped 1 base and J dropped 0 bases, with 6 bases sitting between them.

CDR3 coding DNA: TGTGCCAGTAGTATATCGCGACAAGTACAAGAGACCCAGTACTTC. It yields the protein CASSISRQVQETQYF. V and J are TRBV19 and TRBJ2-5; D remains ambiguous. CDR1 is LNHDA and CDR2 is SQIVND in the germline V gene (reference sequence). Trimming removed 2 bases from V and 2 bases from J, with 12 bases in between. The CDR3 is 15 amino acids.

The V and J genes are TRBV9 and TRBJ1-6; D perhaps matches TRBD1 (5 bases). The germline V gene encodes CDR1 SGDLS and CDR2 YYNGEE. Trimming cost V 0 bases and J 10 bases, with 11 bases left between them. CDR3 length equals 14 residues. CDR3 protein: CASSVVVGGSPLHF. CDR3 bases: TGTGCCAGCAGCGTAGTGGTCGGGGGGTCACCCCTCCACTTT.

The CDR3 DNA reads TGTGCCAGCAGTCCCCTTTTTGGACTAGCGGGAGGGCAGTTCTTC. Its protein product is CASSPLFGLAGGQFF. This chain connects TRBV27 to TRBJ2-1, with 14 bases matching TRBD2. The length of the CDR3 is 15 residues. V was clipped by 5 bases and J by 12 bases; unmatched bases: 9. CDR1 and CDR2 from the germline V gene are MNHEY and SMNVEV (reference sequence).

The chain links TRBV4-3 to TRBJ2-1; 8 bases match TRBD2. This CDR3 region has 14 residues. Trimming cost V 6 bases and J 2 bases; bases outside gene matches: 3. The germline V gene encodes CDR1 LGHNA and CDR2 YSLEER. The CDR3 loop reads CASSTSGAYNEQFF. CDR3 in DNA: TGCGCCAGCAGTACTAGCGGAGCCTACAATGAGCAGTTCTTC.

The V and J genes are TRBV7-6 and TRBJ2-2, with 8 positions matching TRBD1. The germline gives CDR1 SGHVS, CDR2 FNYEAQ. This CDR3 is built from 16 residues. V shed 1 base and J 2 bases; nucleotides not matched to a gene: 3. The CDR3 is CASSLGTGSNTGELFF. CDR3 sequence (DNA): TGTGCCAGCAGCTTAGGGACAGGGTCCAACACCGGGGAGCTGTTTTTT.

This clone was detected once. The chain employs TRBV11-2 and TRBJ2-5; D not resolved. V lost 2 bases, J lost 4 bases, and 5 bases lay in between. The CDR3 length is 12 residues. Germline V gene lookup returns CDR1 SGHAT and CDR2 FQNNGV. This chain's CDR3 is CASSLSRETQYF. In DNA form, the CDR3 reads TGTGCCAGCAGCTTAAGCCGAGAGACCCAGTACTTC.

The V call is TRBV7-9, the J call TRBJ2-1; 9 bases match TRBD1. The germline gives CDR1 SEHNR, CDR2 FQNEAQ (reference sequence). Trimming cost V 5 bases and J 4 bases; bases outside gene matches: 9. This CDR3 spans 16 amino acids. As DNA, the CDR3 is TGTGCCAGCAGCCAACCCGGGACAGGGCCATACAATGAGCAGTTCTTC. It yields the protein CASSQPGTGPYNEQFF. Drawing the rest from reference TRBV7-9 and TRBJ2-1, the complete variable domain is DTGVSQNPRHKITKRGQNVTFRCDPISEHNRLYWYRQTLGQGPEFLTYFQNEAQLEKSRLLSDRFSAERPKGSFSTLEIQRTEQGDSAMYLCASSQPGTGPYNEQFFGPGTRLTVL.

The chain joins TRBV15 to TRBJ2-1; D is possibly TRBD2 (5 bases). CDR1 is LNHNV, CDR2 YYDKDF, per germline (reference sequence). CDR3 length: 17 amino acids. V was cut by 0 bases and J by 0 bases, with 12 bases left in between. The CDR3 coding sequence is TGTGCCACCAGCAGAGACCCCGGGGTCAGCTCCTACAATGAGCAGTTCTTC. Translated: CATSRDPGVSSYNEQFF.

This chain links TRBV7-3 with TRBJ2-3; 12 bases are a match to TRBD2. Germline V gives CDR1 SGHTA, CDR2 FQGTGA. V shed 5 bases and J 4 bases; nucleotides not matched to a gene: 7. This CDR3 contains 16 residues. CDR3 in DNA: TGTGCCAGCAGCCCGCTAGCGGGGGGGGGTGCAGATACGCAGTATTTT. Translation: CASSPLAGGGADTQYF.

This chain uses TRBV29-1 with TRBJ1-2; D unclear. Germline values: CDR1 SQVTM, CDR2 ANQGSEA. The CDR3 is 18 amino acids. The V end lost 6 bases, the J end lost 8 bases, and 34 bases lay between the germline ends. The CDR3: CSVGGGGIGPAHPLGYTF. DNA for the CDR3: TGCAGCGTGGGCGGCGGAGGGATCGGGCCGGCCCACCCTTTGGGCTACACCTTC.

The chain has TRBV2 and TRBJ2-4; TRBD1 aligns across 7 bases. Unmatched junction bases numbered 22, after V lost 11 bases and J lost 0 bases. The germline V gene encodes CDR1 SNHLY and CDR2 FYNNEI. The length of the CDR3 is 19 residues. The CDR3 DNA follows: TGTGCCGGATTCCGTGGGCCGGACAGGTCCGCGCTAGCCAAAAACATTCAGTACTTC. Translation: CAGFRGPDRSALAKNIQYF.

The CDR3 sequence: CASLGQDNYNEQFF. The CDR3 nucleotides are TGTGCCAGCCTAGGACAGGACAACTACAATGAGCAGTTCTTC. The chain employs TRBV2 and TRBJ2-1; 7 bases agree with TRBD1. Unmatched junction bases numbered 7, after V lost 8 bases and J lost 3 bases. This CDR3 region has 14 residues. CDR1 and CDR2 from the germline V gene are SNHLY and FYNNEI.

The chain joins TRBV29-1 to TRBJ1-1; the match to TRBD1 covers 8 bases. V was clipped by 7 bases and J by 8 bases; unmatched bases: 3. Germline V lookup: CDR1 SQVTM, CDR2 ANQGSEA. The length of the CDR3 is 10 residues. In DNA form, the CDR3 reads TGCAGCGACGACAGGGGAGAAGCTTTCTTT. As protein: CSDDRGEAFF.

This sequence joins TRBV6-6 and TRBJ2-5; 7 nucleotides agree with TRBD2. Germline CDR1 MNHNY, CDR2 SVGAGI (reference sequence). Losses at the gene ends were 2 bases for V and 0 bases for J; bases not matched to a gene: 3. The CDR3 sequence is 15 residues long. CDR3 in DNA: TGTGCCAGCAGTTACAAAACTAGCGACCAAGAGACCCAGTACTTC. This translates into CASSYKTSDQETQYF.

The chain combines TRBV15 with TRBJ2-7; TRBD2 aligns across 8 bases. CDR1 and CDR2 (germline): LNHNV, YYDKDF (reference sequence). The CDR3 runs 14 residues. Trimming at V came to 4 bases and at J to 7 bases, leaving 9 bases not matched to a gene. CDR3: CATSTRATGGEQYF. CDR3 bases: TGTGCCACCAGCACCCGGGCGACGGGGGGGGAGCAGTACTTC.

The V and J genes are TRBV7-3 and TRBJ2-6; possibly TRBD1 for D (5 bases). V lost 6 bases to trimming and J lost 4 bases, with 13 bases between them. CDR3 length: 15 residues. The V gene's germline CDR1 is SGHTA and CDR2 FQGTGA. The CDR3 DNA sequence: TGTGCCAGCAGTCCTCAGGGATCCGGGGCCAACGTCCTGACTTTC. This gives the protein CASSPQGSGANVLTF.

This chain connects TRBV7-8 to TRBJ2-7, with TRBD1 as a possible D gene (5 bases). Germline V CDR1 and CDR2: SGHVS, FQNEAQ. Trimming removed 2 bases at V and 2 bases at J, with 13 bases between. The CDR3 has 15 residues. CDR3 DNA sequence: TGTGCCAGCAGCTTACACAAACGGACACCCTACGAGCAGTACTTC. Residues: CASSLHKRTPYEQYF.

The chain has TRBV7-2 and TRBJ2-7, with TRBD1 identical over 7 bases. Trimming at V came to 5 bases and at J to 4 bases, leaving 11 bases not matched to a gene. CDR1 SGHTA and CDR2 FQGNSA come from the germline V gene. This CDR3 has 15 residues. CDR3 nucleotides: TGTGCCAGCAGCCCGCAACAGGGGCGGGTTTACGAGCAGTACTTC. Protein sequence: CASSPQQGRVYEQYF.